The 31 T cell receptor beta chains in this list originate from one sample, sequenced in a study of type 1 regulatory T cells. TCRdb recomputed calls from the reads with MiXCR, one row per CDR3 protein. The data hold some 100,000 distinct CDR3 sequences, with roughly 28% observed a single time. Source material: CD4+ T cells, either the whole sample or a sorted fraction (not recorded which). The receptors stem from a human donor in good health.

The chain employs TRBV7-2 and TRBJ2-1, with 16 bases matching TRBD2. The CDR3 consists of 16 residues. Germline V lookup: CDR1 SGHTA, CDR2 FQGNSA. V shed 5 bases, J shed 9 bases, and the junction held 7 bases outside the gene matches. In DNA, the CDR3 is TGTGCCAGCAGCCCCCCGGGACTAGCGGGAGGGGGTGAGCAGTTCTTC. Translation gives CASSPPGLAGGGEQFF.

CDR3 sequence reads: CASSLAAGGRDEQYF. The CDR3 bases are TGTGCCAGCAGCTTAGCGGCAGGCGGTAGAGACGAGCAGTACTTC. This chain joins TRBV11-1 and TRBJ2-7; no reliable D call. The CDR3 length is 15 residues. The V gene lost 0 bases and the J gene lost 5 bases, with 14 bases spanning the gap. Per germline, CDR1 SGHAT and CDR2 FQDESV (reference sequence).

The DNA of the CDR3 is TGTGCCAGCAGCCGGGCCGGGACTAGCGGGAGGACAGATACGCAGTATTTT. Protein product: CASSRAGTSGRTDTQYF. The chain is built from TRBV7-9 and TRBJ2-3, with TRBD2 identical over 15 bases. V gave up 5 bases and J gave up 3 bases; unmatched junction bases: 6. The CDR3 loop spans 17 amino acids. Per the germline V gene, CDR1 is SEHNR and CDR2 is FQNEAQ (reference sequence). The full variable domain, with the rest looked up from reference TRBV7-9 and TRBJ2-3, is DTGVSQNPRHKITKRGQNVTFRCDPISEHNRLYWYRQTLGQGPEFLTYFQNEAQLEKSRLLSDRFSAERPKGSFSTLEIQRTEQGDSAMYLCASSRAGTSGRTDTQYFGPGTRLTVL.

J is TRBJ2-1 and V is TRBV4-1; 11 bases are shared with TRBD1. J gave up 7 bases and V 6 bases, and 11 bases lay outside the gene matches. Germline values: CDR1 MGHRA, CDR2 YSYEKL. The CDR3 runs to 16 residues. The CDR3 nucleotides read TGCGCCAGCAGTCAGATTCGGGACAGGGGGGTGAATGAGCAGTTCTTC. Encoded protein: CASSQIRDRGVNEQFF.

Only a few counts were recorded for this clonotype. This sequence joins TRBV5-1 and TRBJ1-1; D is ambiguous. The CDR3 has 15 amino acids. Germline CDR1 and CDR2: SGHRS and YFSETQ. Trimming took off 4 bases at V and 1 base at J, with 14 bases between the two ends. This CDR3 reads CASSQTPGANTEAFF. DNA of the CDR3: TGCGCCAGCAGCCAAACTCCAGGCGCGAACACTGAAGCTTTCTTT.

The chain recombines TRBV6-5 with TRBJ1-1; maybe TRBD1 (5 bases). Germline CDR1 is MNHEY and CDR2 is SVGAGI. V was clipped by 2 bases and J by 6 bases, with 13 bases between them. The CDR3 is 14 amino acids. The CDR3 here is CASSYTHRDSEAFF. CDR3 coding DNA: TGTGCCAGCAGTTACACCCATCGGGACTCTGAAGCTTTCTTT.

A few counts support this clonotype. CDR3 sequence (DNA): TGTGCCAGCAGTTTAGGACCCCCGGCCAATGAGCAGTTCTTC. Translated: CASSLGPPANEQFF. The chain carries TRBV12-3 or TRBV12-4 and TRBJ2-1; D is undetermined. Trimming stripped 1 base from V and 6 bases from J, with 10 bases between. The CDR3 is 14 residues long.

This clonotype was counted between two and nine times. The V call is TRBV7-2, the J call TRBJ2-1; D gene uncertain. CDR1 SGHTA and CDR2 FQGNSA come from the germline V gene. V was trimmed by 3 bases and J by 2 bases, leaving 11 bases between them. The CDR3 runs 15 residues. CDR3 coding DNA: TGTGCCAGCAGCTTTATAGGAAACACCTACAATGAGCAGTTCTTC. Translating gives CASSFIGNTYNEQFF.

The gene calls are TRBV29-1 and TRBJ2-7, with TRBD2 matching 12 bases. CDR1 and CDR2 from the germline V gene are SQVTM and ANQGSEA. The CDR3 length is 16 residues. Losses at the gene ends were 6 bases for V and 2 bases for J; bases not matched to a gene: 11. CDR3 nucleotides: TGCAGCGTCGAGGTAGTCGGACTAGCGGGGACCTACGAGCAGTACTTC. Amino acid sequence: CSVEVVGLAGTYEQYF.

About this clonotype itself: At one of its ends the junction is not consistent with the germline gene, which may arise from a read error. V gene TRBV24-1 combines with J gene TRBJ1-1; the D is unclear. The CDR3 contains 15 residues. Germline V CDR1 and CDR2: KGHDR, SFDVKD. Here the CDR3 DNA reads TGTGCCACCAGTGATAGGACGGATGAGAACACTAAAGCTTTCTTT. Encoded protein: CATSDRTDENTKAFF.

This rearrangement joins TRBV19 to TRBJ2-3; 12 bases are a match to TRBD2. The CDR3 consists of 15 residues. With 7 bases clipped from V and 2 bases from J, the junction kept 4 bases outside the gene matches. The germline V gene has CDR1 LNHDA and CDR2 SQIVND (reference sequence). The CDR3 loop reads CASTSGRADTDTQYF. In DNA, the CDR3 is TGTGCCAGTACTAGCGGGAGGGCCGACACAGATACGCAGTATTTT.

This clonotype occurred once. CDR3 sequence: CASSRTLERETQYF. The CDR3 DNA sequence: TGCGCCAGCAGCCGGACCCTGGAGAGAGAGACCCAGTACTTC. The chain combines TRBV4-1 with TRBJ2-5; D is unresolved. The CDR3 runs 14 residues. Germline CDR1 reads MGHRA; CDR2 reads YSYEKL. V was trimmed by 4 bases and J by 4 bases, leaving 13 bases between them.

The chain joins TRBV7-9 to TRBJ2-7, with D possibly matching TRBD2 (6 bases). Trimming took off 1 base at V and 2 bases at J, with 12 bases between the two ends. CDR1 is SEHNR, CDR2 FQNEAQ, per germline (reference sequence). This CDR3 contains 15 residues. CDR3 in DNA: TGTGCCAGCAGCTTAGACCGGGAGAGCACCTACGAGCAGTACTTC. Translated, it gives CASSLDRESTYEQYF.

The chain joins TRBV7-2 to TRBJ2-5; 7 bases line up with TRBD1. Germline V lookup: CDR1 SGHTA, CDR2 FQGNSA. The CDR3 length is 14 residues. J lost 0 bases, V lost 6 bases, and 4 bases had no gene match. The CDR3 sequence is CASRRQGNQETQYF. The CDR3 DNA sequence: TGTGCCAGCAGGCGACAGGGAAACCAAGAGACCCAGTACTTC.

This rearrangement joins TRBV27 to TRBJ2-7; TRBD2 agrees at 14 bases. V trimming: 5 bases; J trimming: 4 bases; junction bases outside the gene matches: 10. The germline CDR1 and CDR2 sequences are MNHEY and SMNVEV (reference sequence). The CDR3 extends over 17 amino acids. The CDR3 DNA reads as TGTGCCAGCAGTAGACACCCAGGACTAGCGGGAGGTTACGAGCAGTACTTC. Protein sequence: CASSRHPGLAGGYEQYF.

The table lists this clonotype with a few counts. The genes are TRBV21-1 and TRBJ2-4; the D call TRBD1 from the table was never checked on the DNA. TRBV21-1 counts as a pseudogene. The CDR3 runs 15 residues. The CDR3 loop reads CASSKSGTGKNIQYF. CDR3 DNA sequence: TGTGCCAGCAGCAAATCCGGGACAGGGAAAAACATTCAGTACTTC.

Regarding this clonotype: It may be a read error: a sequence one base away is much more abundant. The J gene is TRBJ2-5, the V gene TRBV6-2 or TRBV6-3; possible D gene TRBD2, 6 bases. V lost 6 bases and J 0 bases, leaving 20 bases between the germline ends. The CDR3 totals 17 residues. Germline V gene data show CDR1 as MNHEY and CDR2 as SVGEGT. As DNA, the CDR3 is TGTGCCAGCAGCCTATCCATAGCGGAAAAGTACCAAGAGACCCAGTACTTC. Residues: CASSLSIAEKYQETQYF.

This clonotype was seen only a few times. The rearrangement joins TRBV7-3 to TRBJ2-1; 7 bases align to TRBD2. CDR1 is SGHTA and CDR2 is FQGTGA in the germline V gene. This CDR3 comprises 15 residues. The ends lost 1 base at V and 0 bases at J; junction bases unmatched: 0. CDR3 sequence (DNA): TGTGCCAGCAGCTTAAGCGGGAGCTCCTACAATGAGCAGTTCTTC. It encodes CASSLSGSSYNEQFF.

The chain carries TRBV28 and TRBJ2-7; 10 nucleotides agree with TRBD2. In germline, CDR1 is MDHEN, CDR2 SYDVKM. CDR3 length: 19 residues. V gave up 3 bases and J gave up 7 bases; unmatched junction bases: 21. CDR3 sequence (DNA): TGTGCCAGCAGTTTCCCTCTCCGCTTAGCGGGAGGATCAACGGGTGAGCAGTACTTC. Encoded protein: CASSFPLRLAGGSTGEQYF.

For the CDR3, the DNA is TGTGCCAGCACCAAGGGGACTGACAATCAGCCCCAGCATTTT. It specifies CASTKGTDNQPQHF. The chain uses TRBV12-3 or TRBV12-4 and TRBJ1-5, with D possibly being TRBD1 (5 bases). The CDR3 has 14 residues. Trimming took 7 bases from V and 3 from J, leaving 13 bases between them.

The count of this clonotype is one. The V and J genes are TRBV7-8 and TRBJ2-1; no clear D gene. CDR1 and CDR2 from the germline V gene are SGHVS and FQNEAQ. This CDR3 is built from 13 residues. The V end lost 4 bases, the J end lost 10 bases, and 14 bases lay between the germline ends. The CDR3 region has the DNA TGTGCCAGCAGCTCCGTTTTGGCTGGCGAGCAGTTCTTC. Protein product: CASSSVLAGEQFF.

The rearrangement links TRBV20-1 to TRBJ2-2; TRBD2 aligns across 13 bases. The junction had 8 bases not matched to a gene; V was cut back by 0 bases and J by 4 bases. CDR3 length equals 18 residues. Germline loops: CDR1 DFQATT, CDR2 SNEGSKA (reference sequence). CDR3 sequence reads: CSAREGLAGVHRTGELFF. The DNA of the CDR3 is TGCAGTGCTAGAGAAGGACTAGCGGGAGTTCATCGCACCGGGGAGCTGTTTTTT.

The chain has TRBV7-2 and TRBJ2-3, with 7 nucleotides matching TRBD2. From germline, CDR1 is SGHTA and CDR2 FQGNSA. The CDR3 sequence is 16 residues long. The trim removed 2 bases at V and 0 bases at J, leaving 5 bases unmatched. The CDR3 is CASSLNGRFSTDTQYF. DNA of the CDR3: TGTGCCAGCAGCTTAAACGGGAGGTTTAGCACAGATACGCAGTATTTT.

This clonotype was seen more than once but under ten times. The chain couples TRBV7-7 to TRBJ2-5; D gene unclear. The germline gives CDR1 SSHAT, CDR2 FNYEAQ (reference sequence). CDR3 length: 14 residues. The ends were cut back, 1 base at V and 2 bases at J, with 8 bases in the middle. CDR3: CASSLESGQETQYF. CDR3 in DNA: TGTGCCAGCAGCTTAGAATCCGGGCAAGAGACCCAGTACTTC.

CDR3 in amino acids: CSVRQSPNTEAFF. The DNA of the CDR3 is TGCAGCGTTCGACAGAGCCCGAACACTGAAGCTTTCTTT. This chain links TRBV29-1 with TRBJ1-1; D perhaps matches TRBD1 (5 bases). V dropped 5 bases and J dropped 1 base, with 11 bases sitting between them. The V gene's germline CDR1 is SQVTM and CDR2 ANQGSEA. The CDR3 runs to 13 residues.

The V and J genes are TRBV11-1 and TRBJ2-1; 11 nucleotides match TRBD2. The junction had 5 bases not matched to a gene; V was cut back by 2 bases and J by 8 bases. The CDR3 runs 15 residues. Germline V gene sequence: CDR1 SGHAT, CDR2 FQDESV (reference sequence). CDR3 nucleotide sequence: TGTGCCAGCAGCTTATTACTAGCGGGAGTCCATGAGCAGTTCTTC. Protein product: CASSLLLAGVHEQFF.

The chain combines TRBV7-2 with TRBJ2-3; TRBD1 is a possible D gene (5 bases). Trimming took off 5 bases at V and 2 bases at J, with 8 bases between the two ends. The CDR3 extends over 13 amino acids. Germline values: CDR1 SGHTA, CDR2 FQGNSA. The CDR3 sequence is CASSRGHTDTQYF. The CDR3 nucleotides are TGTGCCAGCAGCCGCGGACACACAGATACGCAGTATTTT.

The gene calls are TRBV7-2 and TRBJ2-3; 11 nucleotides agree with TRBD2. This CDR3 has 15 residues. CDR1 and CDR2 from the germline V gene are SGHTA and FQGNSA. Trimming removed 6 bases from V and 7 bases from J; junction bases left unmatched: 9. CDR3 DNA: TGTGCCAGCAGGGATGGGACTAGCGGAACCCATACGCAGTATTTT. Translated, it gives CASRDGTSGTHTQYF.

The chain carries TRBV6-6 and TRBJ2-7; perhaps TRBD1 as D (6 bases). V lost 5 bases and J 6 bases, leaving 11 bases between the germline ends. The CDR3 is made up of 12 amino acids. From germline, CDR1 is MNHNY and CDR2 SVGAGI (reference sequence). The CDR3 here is CASSLGQSEQYF. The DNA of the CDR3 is TGTGCCAGCAGTCTCGGACAGAGCGAGCAGTACTTC.

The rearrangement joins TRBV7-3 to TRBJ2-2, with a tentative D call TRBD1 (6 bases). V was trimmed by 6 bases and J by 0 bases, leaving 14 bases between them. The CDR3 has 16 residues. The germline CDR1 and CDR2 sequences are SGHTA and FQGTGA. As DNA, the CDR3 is TGTGCCAGCAGGAAAGGACAGTCCGCGAACACCGGGGAGCTGTTTTTT. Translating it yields CASRKGQSANTGELFF.

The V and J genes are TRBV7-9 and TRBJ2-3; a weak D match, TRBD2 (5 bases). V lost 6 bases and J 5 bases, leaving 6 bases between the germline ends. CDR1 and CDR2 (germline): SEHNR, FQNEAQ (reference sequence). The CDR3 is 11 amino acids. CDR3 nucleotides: TGTGCCAGCAGTCGGGGAGATACGCAGTATTTT. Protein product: CASSRGDTQYF.